A single sample gave rise to the 24 T cell receptor beta chains below, sequenced in a study of CD8 T cells in Susac syndrome. An input of roughly 0.5 to 1 ug of RNA was subjected to reverse transcription using random hexamers. TCRdb reprocessed the immunoSEQ multiplex PCR reads via MiXCR and lists one record per CDR3 protein. The sample consists of some 150,000 distinct CDR3 sequences, approximately 95% of them appearing once. Sequenced sample: CD4+ T cells from PBMCs. All receptors derive from a human donor with Susac syndrome.

This clonotype has only one observation. The chain combines TRBV4-2 with TRBJ2-7, with unresolved D. The V end lost 4 bases, the J end lost 0 bases, and 10 bases lay between the germline ends. Germline values: CDR1 LGHNA, CDR2 YNFKEQ. CDR3 length: 14 amino acids. CDR3 in amino acids: CASSLGDTSYEQYF. DNA of the CDR3: TGTGCCAGCAGCCTCGGAGACACCTCCTACGAGCAGTACTTC.

This clonotype appeared a single time. The gene calls are TRBV5-6 and TRBJ2-5; the match to TRBD2 covers 9 bases. The CDR3 consists of 14 residues. The germline gives CDR1 SGHDT, CDR2 YYEEEE. Trimming removed 3 bases from V and 4 bases from J; junction bases left unmatched: 4. CDR3 in amino acids: CASSSTTSGETQYF. CDR3 sequence (DNA): TGTGCCAGCAGCTCCACGACTAGCGGAGAGACCCAGTACTTC.

The rearrangement links TRBV6-5 to TRBJ2-7; 11 bases are shared with TRBD2. The CDR3 loop spans 16 amino acids. Germline loops: CDR1 MNHEY, CDR2 SVGAGI. V was clipped by 0 bases and J by 4 bases; unmatched bases: 5. The CDR3 nucleotides are TGTGCCAGCAGTTACTCGCTAGCGGGGGGCTCTTACGAGCAGTACTTC. It codes for CASSYSLAGGSYEQYF.

In its sample, this clonotype was seen once. The rearrangement uses TRBV20-1 and TRBJ2-3; possibly TRBD1 or TRBD2 for D (5 bases each). Germline V gives CDR1 DFQATT, CDR2 SNEGSKA (reference sequence). V was shortened by 3 bases and J by 5 bases, with 18 bases between the two germline ends. This CDR3 region has 15 residues. CDR3 protein: CSASYLGTYEDTQYF. The CDR3 DNA sequence: TGCAGTGCTAGTTATTTGGGGACCTACGAAGATACGCAGTATTTT.

The chain combines TRBV5-1 with TRBJ2-1; 8 nucleotides align to TRBD2. Germline V gene data show CDR1 as SGHRS and CDR2 as YFSETQ. This CDR3 is 17 amino acids long. The V segment lost 1 base and the J segment 6 bases; nucleotides outside the gene matches: 12. The CDR3 is CASSLSLVGGAPNEQFF. The CDR3 nucleotides read TGCGCCAGCAGCTTGAGTCTAGTCGGGGGGGCTCCCAATGAGCAGTTCTTC.

The rearrangement uses TRBV6-1 and TRBJ1-6, with 9 bases lining up with TRBD1. With 7 bases clipped from V and 9 bases from J, the junction kept 16 bases outside the gene matches. The CDR3 consists of 17 residues. Germline CDR1 MNHNS, CDR2 SASEGT. This chain's CDR3 is CASIPTLQGATSSPLHF. CDR3 sequence (DNA): TGTGCCAGCATCCCCACGTTACAGGGGGCGACTAGTTCACCCCTCCACTTT.

This chain connects TRBV3-1 to TRBJ1-2; 7 nucleotides match TRBD1. The CDR3 is 15 amino acids. Germline V lookup: CDR1 LGHDT, CDR2 YNNKEL (reference sequence). V dropped 1 base and J dropped 8; count of bases not matched to a gene: 10. The CDR3 loop is CASSQVETGISGYTF. CDR3 bases: TGTGCCAGCAGCCAAGTTGAGACAGGGATCTCAGGCTACACCTTC.

The rearrangement joins TRBV20-1 to TRBJ2-5; D may be TRBD1 (5 bases). V shed 3 bases and J shed 2 bases, with 10 bases lying between them. CDR3 size: 13 residues. CDR1 DFQATT and CDR2 SNEGSKA come from the germline V gene (reference sequence). CDR3 loop: CSARKGPQETQYF. The CDR3 nucleotides read TGCAGTGCTAGGAAGGGGCCTCAAGAGACCCAGTACTTC.

The J gene is TRBJ2-5, the V gene TRBV21-1; TRBD1, the table's D call, was not compared with the DNA. TRBV21-1 represents a pseudogene. The CDR3 is made up of 13 amino acids. The DNA of the CDR3 is TGTGCCAGCACGGGGGGAGCGAGAGAGACCCAGTACTTC. The encoded protein is CASTGGARETQYF.

The chain carries TRBV7-2 and TRBJ2-5; the D is unclear. Germline loops: CDR1 SGHTA, CDR2 FQGNSA. CDR3 length: 15 residues. V was shortened by 5 bases and J by 4 bases, with 17 bases between the two germline ends. The CDR3 reads CASSPLPVAGETQYF. The CDR3 coding sequence is TGTGCCAGCAGCCCCCTCCCCGTAGCCGGAGAGACCCAGTACTTC.

V gene TRBV7-6 combines with J gene TRBJ2-5; TRBD1 aligns across 10 bases. CDR1 is SGHVS, CDR2 FNYEAQ, per germline. Trimming took 3 bases from V and 4 from J; bases not matched to a gene: 5. This CDR3 has 15 amino acids. This CDR3 is CASSLGQGWGETQYF. Here the CDR3 DNA reads TGTGCCAGCAGCTTGGGACAGGGGTGGGGAGAGACCCAGTACTTC.

The chain is built from TRBV19 and TRBJ2-1, with D perhaps given as TRBD1 or TRBD2 (5 bases each). V was shortened by 9 bases and J by 4 bases, with 16 bases between the two germline ends. Per germline, CDR1 LNHDA and CDR2 SQIVND (reference sequence). CDR3 length equals 14 residues. The CDR3 region has the DNA TGTGCCAGCACCAGAAATGGGGGTTACAATGAGCAGTTCTTC. Amino acids: CASTRNGGYNEQFF.

The chain is built from TRBV15 and TRBJ2-1; 12 nucleotides match TRBD2. J lost 10 bases, V lost 0 bases, and 10 bases had no gene match. This CDR3 is built from 17 residues. The germline V gene encodes CDR1 LNHNV and CDR2 YYDKDF (reference sequence). CDR3 sequence (DNA): TGTGCCACCAGCAGAGATGTAACTAGCGGGGGGCCCTACGAGCAGTTCTTC. Its translation is CATSRDVTSGGPYEQFF.

The CDR3 DNA follows: TGCAGTGCTTCTGGTAGCGTGAGGTTGGAGACCCAGTACTTC. This gives the protein CSASGSVRLETQYF. This chain uses TRBV20-1 with TRBJ2-5; the D gene is possibly TRBD2 (5 bases). This CDR3 contains 14 residues. The germline gives CDR1 DFQATT, CDR2 SNEGSKA (reference sequence). Trimming took 5 bases from V and 5 from J, leaving 18 bases between them.

This clonotype was detected a few times. The chain has TRBV29-1 and TRBJ1-1; tentatively, D is TRBD1 (5 bases). Germline assignment: CDR1 SQVTM and CDR2 ANQGSEA. The V and J ends lost 3 bases and 0 bases respectively, with 8 bases between them. The CDR3 consists of 13 residues. The CDR3 DNA is TGCAGCGTTGATGGGGGGGTGAACACTGAAGCTTTCTTT. Translation gives CSVDGGVNTEAFF.

The CDR3 nucleotides are TGTGCCAGCCGGACGGGAGGCACCTACGAGCAGTACTTC. This sequence encodes CASRTGGTYEQYF. The chain combines TRBV27 with TRBJ2-7, with 7 bases lining up with TRBD2. The CDR3 loop spans 13 amino acids. V shed 8 bases and J 2 bases; nucleotides not matched to a gene: 6. From germline, CDR1 is MNHEY and CDR2 SMNVEV (reference sequence).

The V and J genes are TRBV12-3 or TRBV12-4 and TRBJ2-5; D is perhaps TRBD2 (5 bases). The CDR3 consists of 13 residues. V was shortened by 1 base and J by 4 bases, with 7 bases between the two germline ends. CDR3 sequence reads: CASSLVAGETQYF. CDR3 nucleotide sequence: TGTGCCAGCAGTTTAGTGGCGGGAGAGACCCAGTACTTC.

The chain couples TRBV29-1 to TRBJ1-5; 7 positions match TRBD1. V lost 6 bases, J lost 7 bases, and 6 bases stayed unmatched. The germline gives CDR1 SQVTM, CDR2 ANQGSEA. The CDR3 totals 12 residues. CDR3 bases: TGCAGCGTCCAGGGGGGCGGACAGCCCCAGCATTTT. Its protein product is CSVQGGGQPQHF.

This chain uses TRBV10-1 with TRBJ1-5; D gene ambiguous. The V gene lost 6 bases and the J gene lost 5 bases, with 11 bases spanning the gap. There are 13 residues in the CDR3. Germline V gene data show CDR1 as WNHNN and CDR2 as SYGVQD (reference sequence). This CDR3 is CASSWGRDQPQHF. As DNA, the CDR3 is TGCGCCAGCAGCTGGGGTAGGGATCAGCCCCAGCATTTT.

V is TRBV20-1 and J is TRBJ1-2; D is possibly TRBD1 (6 bases). The CDR3 covers 13 residues. Between the trimmed V and J ends, which lost 6 bases and 1 base, there was a span of 12 bases. Germline V gene sequence: CDR1 DFQATT, CDR2 SNEGSKA (reference sequence). Here the CDR3 reads CSAPLQGNYGYTF. The CDR3 DNA reads as TGCAGTGCGCCGTTACAGGGTAACTATGGCTACACCTTC.

This chain uses TRBV29-1 with TRBJ2-3; the match to TRBD1 covers 7 bases. With V trimmed by 4 bases and J by 0 bases, 4 bases remained unmatched. This CDR3 region has 14 residues. Per germline, CDR1 SQVTM and CDR2 ANQGSEA. This chain's CDR3 is CSVGRDRSTDTQYF. CDR3 coding DNA: TGCAGCGTTGGCCGGGACAGAAGCACAGATACGCAGTATTTT.

The chain joins TRBV3-1 to TRBJ2-2; 7 positions agree with TRBD1. V shed 2 bases, J shed 5 bases, and the junction held 5 bases outside the gene matches. Looked up from germline, CDR1 is LGHDT and CDR2 is YNNKEL (reference sequence). The CDR3 consists of 15 residues. The CDR3 DNA is TGTGCCAGCAGCCAAACGACAGGGTGGACCGGGGAGCTGTTTTTT. It translates to CASSQTTGWTGELFF.

This clonotype was detected once. This sequence joins TRBV6-5 and TRBJ1-2, with 9 bases that match TRBD1. CDR3 length equals 15 residues. Trimming removed 0 bases from V and 4 bases from J; junction bases left unmatched: 3. The V gene's germline CDR1 is MNHEY and CDR2 SVGAGI. CDR3 DNA: TGTGCCAGCAGTTACTCGAGGGGACAGGGCTATGGCTACACCTTC. It codes for CASSYSRGQGYGYTF.

The V gene is TRBV27, the J gene TRBJ2-1, with 11 bases aligning to TRBD2. Per germline, CDR1 MNHEY and CDR2 SMNVEV (reference sequence). This CDR3 has 16 residues. Trimming at V came to 5 bases and at J to 4 bases, leaving 7 bases not matched to a gene. Here the CDR3 DNA reads TGTGCCAGCAGTCCATCCGGGACTAGCGGTTACAATGAGCAGTTCTTC. This encodes CASSPSGTSGYNEQFF.